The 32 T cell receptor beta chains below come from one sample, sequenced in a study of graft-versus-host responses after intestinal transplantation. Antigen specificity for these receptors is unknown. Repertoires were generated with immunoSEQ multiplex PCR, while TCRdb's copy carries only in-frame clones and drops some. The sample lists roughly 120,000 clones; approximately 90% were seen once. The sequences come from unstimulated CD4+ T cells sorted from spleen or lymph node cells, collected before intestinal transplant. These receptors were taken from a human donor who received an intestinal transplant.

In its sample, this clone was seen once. DNA of the CDR3: TGTGCCACCAGCAGCCCGGGACAGGGGTGGTCAGATACGCAGTATTTT. This codes for CATSSPGQGWSDTQYF. V and J are TRBV15 and TRBJ2-3; 10 nucleotides match TRBD1. Germline CDR1 LNHNV, CDR2 YYDKDF (reference sequence). Trimming cost V 3 bases and J 4 bases; bases outside gene matches: 7. CDR3 size: 16 residues.

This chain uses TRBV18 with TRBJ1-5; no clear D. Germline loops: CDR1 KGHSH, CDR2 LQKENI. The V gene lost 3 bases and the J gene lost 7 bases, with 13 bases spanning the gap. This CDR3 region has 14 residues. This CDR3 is CASSPSGGEQPQHF. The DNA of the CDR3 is TGTGCCAGCTCACCCTCGGGCGGGGAACAGCCCCAGCATTTT.

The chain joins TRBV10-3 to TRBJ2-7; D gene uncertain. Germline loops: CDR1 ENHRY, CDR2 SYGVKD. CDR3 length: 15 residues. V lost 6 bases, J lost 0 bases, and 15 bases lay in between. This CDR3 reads CAISDPRFPSYEQYF. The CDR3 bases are TGTGCCATCAGCGATCCCAGATTCCCCTCCTACGAGCAGTACTTC.

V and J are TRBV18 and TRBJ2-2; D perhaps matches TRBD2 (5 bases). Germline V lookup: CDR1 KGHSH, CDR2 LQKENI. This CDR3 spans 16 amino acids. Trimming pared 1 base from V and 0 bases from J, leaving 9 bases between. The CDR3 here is CASSPLLAPNTGELFF. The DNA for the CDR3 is TGTGCCAGCTCACCACTCCTAGCTCCGAACACCGGGGAGCTGTTTTTT. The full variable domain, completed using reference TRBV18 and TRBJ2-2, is NAGVMQNPRHLVRRRGQEARLRCSPMKGHSHVYWYRQLPEEGLKFMVYLQKENIIDESGMPKERFSAEFPKEGPSILRIQQVVRGDSAAYFCASSPLLAPNTGELFFGEGSRLTVL.

CDR3 protein: CASSYRGRGETQYF. The CDR3 nucleotides are TGTGCCAGCAGTTACCGGGGGAGAGGAGAGACCCAGTACTTC. The rearrangement joins TRBV6-5 to TRBJ2-5; D may be TRBD2 (6 bases). The CDR3 covers 14 residues. Trimming stripped 2 bases from V and 4 bases from J, with 11 bases between. Germline loops: CDR1 MNHEY, CDR2 SVGAGI.

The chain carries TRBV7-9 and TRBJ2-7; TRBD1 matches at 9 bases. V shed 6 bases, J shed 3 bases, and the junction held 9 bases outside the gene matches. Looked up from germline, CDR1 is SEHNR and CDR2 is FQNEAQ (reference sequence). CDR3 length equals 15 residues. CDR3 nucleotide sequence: TGTGCCAGCAGTCAATTGCGACAGGGGGGCTACGAGCAGTACTTC. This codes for CASSQLRQGGYEQYF.

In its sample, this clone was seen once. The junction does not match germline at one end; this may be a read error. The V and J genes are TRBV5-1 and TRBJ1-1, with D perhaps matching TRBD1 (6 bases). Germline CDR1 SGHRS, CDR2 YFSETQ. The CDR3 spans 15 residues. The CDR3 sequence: CASGLAVQGPTEAFF. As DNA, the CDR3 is TGCGCCAGCGGCTTGGCCGTTCAGGGGCCCACTGAAGCTTTCTTT.

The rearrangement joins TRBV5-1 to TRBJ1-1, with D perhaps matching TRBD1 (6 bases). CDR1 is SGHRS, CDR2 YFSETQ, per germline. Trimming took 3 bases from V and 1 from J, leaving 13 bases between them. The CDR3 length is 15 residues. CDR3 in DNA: TGCGCCAGCAGCTCCGGGACAACGTCGAACACTGAAGCTTTCTTT. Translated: CASSSGTTSNTEAFF.

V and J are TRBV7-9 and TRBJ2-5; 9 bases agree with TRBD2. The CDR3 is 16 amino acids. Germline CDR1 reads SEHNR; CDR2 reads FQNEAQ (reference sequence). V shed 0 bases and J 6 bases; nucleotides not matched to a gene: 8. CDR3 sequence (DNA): TGTGCCAGCAGCTTAGCGTTGCGGGGGGGCCCCCAGACCCAGTACTTC. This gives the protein CASSLALRGGPQTQYF.

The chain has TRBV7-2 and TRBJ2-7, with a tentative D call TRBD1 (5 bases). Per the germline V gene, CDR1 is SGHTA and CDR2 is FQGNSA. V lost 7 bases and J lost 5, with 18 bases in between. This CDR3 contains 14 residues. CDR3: CASTPTRDLHEQYF. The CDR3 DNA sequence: TGTGCCAGCACCCCTACCAGGGATCTACACGAGCAGTACTTC.

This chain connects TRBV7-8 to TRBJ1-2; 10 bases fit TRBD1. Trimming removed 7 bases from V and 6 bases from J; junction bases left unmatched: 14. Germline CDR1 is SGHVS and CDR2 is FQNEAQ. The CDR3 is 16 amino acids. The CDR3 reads CASNAGPGTGVNGYTF. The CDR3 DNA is TGTGCCAGCAACGCCGGCCCCGGGACAGGGGTTAATGGCTACACCTTC.

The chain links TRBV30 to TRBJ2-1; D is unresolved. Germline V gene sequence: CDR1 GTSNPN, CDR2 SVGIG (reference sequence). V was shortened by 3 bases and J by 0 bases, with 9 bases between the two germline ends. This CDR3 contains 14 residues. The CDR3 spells CAWRGVVSYNEQFF. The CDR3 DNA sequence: TGTGCCTGGAGGGGCGTTGTCTCCTACAATGAGCAGTTCTTC.

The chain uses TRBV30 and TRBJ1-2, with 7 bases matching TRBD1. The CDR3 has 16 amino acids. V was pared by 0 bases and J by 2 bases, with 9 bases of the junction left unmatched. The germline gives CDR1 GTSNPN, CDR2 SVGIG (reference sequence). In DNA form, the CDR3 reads TGTGCCTGGAGTGTAAAGACAGGGATAACCAACTATGGCTACACCTTC. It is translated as CAWSVKTGITNYGYTF.

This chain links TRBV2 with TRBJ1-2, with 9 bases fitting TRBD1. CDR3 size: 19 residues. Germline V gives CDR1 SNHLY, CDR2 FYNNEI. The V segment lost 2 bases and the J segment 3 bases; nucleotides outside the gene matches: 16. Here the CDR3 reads CASSERFRTGGAGYYGYTF. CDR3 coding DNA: TGTGCCAGCAGTGAAAGGTTCCGTACAGGGGGCGCAGGTTACTATGGCTACACCTTC.

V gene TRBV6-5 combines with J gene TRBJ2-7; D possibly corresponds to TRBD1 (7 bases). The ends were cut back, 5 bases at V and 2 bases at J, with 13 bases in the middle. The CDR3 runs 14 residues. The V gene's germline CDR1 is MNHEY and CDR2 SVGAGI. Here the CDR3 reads CASSGSGGPYEQYF. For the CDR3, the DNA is TGTGCCAGCAGTGGTTCAGGGGGGCCCTACGAGCAGTACTTC.

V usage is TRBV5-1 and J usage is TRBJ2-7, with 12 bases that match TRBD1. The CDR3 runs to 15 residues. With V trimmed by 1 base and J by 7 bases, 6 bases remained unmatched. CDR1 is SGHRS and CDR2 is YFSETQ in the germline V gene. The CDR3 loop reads CASSLLGQGAPEQYF. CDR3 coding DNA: TGCGCCAGCAGCTTGTTGGGACAGGGGGCGCCTGAGCAGTACTTC.

CDR3 coding DNA: TGTGCCAGCAGTGAACGGAGGGGACCTAGCACAGATACGCAGTATTTT. Its translation is CASSERRGPSTDTQYF. The V call is TRBV2, the J call TRBJ2-3; possibly TRBD2 for D (6 bases). Germline loops: CDR1 SNHLY, CDR2 FYNNEI. The CDR3 consists of 16 residues. Trimming pared 2 bases from V and 0 bases from J, leaving 12 bases between.

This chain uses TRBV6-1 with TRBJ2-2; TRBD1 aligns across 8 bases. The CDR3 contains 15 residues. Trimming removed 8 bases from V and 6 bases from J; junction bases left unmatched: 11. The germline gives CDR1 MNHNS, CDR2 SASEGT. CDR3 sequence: CASHKAQGASGELFF. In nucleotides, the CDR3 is TGTGCCAGCCACAAGGCCCAGGGGGCTTCCGGGGAGCTGTTTTTT.

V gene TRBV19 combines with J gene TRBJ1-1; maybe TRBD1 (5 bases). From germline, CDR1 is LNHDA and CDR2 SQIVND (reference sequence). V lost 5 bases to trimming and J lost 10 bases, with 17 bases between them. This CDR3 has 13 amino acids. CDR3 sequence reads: CASSPKGRNPAFF. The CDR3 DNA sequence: TGTGCCAGTAGTCCGAAGGGGAGGAACCCAGCTTTCTTT.

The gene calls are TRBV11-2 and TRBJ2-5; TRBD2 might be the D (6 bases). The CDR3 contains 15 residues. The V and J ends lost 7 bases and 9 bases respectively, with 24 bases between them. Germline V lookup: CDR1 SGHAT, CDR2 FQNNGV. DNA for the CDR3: TGTGCCAGCAAATCTAGCGTGGCGGATCCAGCGGCCCAGTACTTC. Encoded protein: CASKSSVADPAAQYF.

The CDR3, as DNA: TGTGCCAGTAGTATGGGTAGCGGGAGGGGCTACAATGAGCAGTTCTTC. Amino acids: CASSMGSGRGYNEQFF. V gene TRBV19 combines with J gene TRBJ2-1; TRBD2 agrees at 11 bases. J gave up 3 bases and V 3 bases, and 4 bases lay outside the gene matches. From germline, CDR1 is LNHDA and CDR2 SQIVND (reference sequence). The CDR3 is 16 amino acids.

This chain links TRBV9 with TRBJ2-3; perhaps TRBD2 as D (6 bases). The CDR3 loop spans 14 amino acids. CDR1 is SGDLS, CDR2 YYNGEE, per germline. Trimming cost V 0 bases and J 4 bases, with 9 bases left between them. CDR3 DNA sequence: TGTGCCAGCAGCGTAGCACGACTAGCAGATACGCAGTATTTT. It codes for CASSVARLADTQYF.

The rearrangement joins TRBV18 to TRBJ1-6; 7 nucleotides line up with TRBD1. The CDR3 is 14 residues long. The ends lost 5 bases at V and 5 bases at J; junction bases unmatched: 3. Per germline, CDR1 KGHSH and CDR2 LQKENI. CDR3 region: CASSRDRNNSPLHF. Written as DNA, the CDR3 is TGTGCCAGCTCAAGGGACAGAAATAATTCACCCCTCCACTTT.

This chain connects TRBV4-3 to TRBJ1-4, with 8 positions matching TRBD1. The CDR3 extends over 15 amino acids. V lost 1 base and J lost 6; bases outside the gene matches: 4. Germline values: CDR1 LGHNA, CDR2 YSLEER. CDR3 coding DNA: TGCGCCAGCAGCCAAGCCGGGACAGGAGATGAAAAACTGTTTTTT. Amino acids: CASSQAGTGDEKLFF.

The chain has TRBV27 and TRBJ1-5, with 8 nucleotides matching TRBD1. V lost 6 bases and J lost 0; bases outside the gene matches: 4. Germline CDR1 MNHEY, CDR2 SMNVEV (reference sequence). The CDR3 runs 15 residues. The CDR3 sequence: CASRDRDLSNQPQHF. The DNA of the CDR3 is TGTGCCAGCAGGGACAGGGACCTTAGCAATCAGCCCCAGCATTTT.

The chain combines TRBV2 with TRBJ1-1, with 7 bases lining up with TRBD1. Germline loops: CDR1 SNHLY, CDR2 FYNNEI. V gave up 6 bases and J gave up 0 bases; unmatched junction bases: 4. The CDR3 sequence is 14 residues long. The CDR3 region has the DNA TGTGCCAGCAGCGCAGGGGGTATGAACACTGAAGCTTTCTTT. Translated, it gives CASSAGGMNTEAFF.

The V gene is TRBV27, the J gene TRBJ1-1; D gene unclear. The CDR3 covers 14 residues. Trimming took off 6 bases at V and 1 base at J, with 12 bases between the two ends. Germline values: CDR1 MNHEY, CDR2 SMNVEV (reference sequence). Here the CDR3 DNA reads TGTGCCAGCAGCCGCCTCATGGCGAACACTGAAGCTTTCTTT. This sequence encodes CASSRLMANTEAFF.

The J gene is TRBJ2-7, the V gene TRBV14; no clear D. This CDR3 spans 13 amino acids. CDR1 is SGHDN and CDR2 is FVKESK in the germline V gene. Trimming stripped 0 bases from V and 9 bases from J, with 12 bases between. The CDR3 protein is CASSQDRHLRQYF. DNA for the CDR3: TGTGCCAGCAGCCAAGACAGGCACCTTCGGCAGTACTTC.

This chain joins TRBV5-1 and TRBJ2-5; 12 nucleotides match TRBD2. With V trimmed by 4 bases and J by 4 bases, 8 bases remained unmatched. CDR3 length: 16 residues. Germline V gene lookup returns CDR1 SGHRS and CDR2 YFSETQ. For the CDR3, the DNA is TGCGCCAGCAGCGTGGGGACTAGCGGGCGGGCAGAGACCCAGTACTTC. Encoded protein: CASSVGTSGRAETQYF.

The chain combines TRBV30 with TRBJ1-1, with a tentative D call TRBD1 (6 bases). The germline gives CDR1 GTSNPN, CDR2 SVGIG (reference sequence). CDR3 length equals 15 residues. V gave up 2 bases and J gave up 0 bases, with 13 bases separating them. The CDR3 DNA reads TGTGCCTGGAGTAGGCGACAGGCTGTGAACACTGAAGCTTTCTTT. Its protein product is CAWSRRQAVNTEAFF.

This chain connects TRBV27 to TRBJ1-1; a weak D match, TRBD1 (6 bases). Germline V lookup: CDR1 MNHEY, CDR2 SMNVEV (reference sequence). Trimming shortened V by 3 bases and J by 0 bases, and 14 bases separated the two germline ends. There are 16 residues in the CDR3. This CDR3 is CASSFGGAAMNTEAFF. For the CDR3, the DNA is TGTGCCAGCAGTTTTGGGGGGGCGGCGATGAACACTGAAGCTTTCTTT.

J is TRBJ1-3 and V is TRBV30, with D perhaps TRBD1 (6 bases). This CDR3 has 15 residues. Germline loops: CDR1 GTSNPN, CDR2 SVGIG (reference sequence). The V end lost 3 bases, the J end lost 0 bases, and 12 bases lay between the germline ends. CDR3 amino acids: CAWSAPDSSGNTIYF. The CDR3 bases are TGTGCCTGGAGCGCCCCGGACAGCTCTGGAAACACCATATATTTT.